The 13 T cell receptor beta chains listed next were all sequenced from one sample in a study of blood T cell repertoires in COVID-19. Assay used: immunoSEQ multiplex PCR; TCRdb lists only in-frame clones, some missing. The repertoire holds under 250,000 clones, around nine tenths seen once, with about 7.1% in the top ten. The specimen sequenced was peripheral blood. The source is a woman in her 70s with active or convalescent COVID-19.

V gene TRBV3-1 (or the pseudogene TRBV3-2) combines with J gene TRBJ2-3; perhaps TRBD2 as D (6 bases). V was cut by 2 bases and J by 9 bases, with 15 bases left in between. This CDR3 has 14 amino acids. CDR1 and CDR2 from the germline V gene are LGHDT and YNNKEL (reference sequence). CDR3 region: CASSQFQTRQTQYF. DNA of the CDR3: TGTGCCAGCAGCCAATTCCAGACTAGACAGACGCAGTATTTT.

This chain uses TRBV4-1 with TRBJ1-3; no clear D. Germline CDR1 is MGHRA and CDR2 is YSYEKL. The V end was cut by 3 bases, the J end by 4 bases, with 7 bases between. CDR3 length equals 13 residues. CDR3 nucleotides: TGCGCCAGCAGCCAGGGAGACGGAAACACCATATATTTT. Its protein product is CASSQGDGNTIYF.

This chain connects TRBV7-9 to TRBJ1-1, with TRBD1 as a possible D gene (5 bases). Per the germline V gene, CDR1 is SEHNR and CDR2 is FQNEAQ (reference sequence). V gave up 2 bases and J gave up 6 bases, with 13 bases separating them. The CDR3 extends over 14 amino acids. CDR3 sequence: CASSLIRGTAEAFF. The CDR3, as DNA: TGTGCCAGCAGCTTAATTCGGGGGACGGCTGAAGCTTTCTTT.

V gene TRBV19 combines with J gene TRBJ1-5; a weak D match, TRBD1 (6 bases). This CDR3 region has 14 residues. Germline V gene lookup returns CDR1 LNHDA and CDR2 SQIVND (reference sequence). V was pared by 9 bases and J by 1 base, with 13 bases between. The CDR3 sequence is CASSAGTSNQPQHF. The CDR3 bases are TGTGCCAGCTCTGCAGGGACAAGCAATCAGCCCCAGCATTTT.

CDR3 loop: CASMARGQGLSPLHF. CDR3 DNA: TGTGCCAGCATGGCGCGGGGACAGGGTTTATCACCCCTCCACTTT. The genes are TRBV6-5 and TRBJ1-6; 9 nucleotides agree with TRBD1. This CDR3 region has 15 residues. The trim removed 7 bases at V and 10 bases at J, leaving 11 bases unmatched. Germline CDR1 is MNHEY and CDR2 is SVGAGI.

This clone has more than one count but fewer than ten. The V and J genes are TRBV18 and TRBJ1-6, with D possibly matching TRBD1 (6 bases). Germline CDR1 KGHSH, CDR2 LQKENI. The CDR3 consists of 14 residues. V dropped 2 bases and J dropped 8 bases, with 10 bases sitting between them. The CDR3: CASSPWEGDSPLHF. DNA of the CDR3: TGTGCCAGCTCACCATGGGAGGGGGATTCACCCCTCCACTTT.

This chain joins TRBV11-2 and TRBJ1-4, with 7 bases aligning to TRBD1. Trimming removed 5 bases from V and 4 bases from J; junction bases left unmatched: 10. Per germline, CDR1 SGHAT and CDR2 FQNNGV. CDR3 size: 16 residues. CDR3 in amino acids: CASSPRGWVYNEKLFF. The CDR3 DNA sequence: TGTGCCAGCAGCCCCAGGGGGTGGGTGTATAATGAAAAACTGTTTTTT. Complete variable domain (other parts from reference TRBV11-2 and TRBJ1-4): EAGVAQSPRYKIIEKRQSVAFWCNPISGHATLYWYQQILGQGPKLLIQFQNNGVVDDSQLPKDRFSAERLKGVDSTLKIQPAKLEDSAVYLCASSPRGWVYNEKLFFGSGTQLSVL.

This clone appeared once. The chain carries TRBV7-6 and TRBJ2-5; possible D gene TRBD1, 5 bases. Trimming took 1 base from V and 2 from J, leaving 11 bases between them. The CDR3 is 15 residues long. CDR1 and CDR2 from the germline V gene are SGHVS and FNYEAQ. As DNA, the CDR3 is TGTGCCAGCAGCTTAGGGACACACAATCAAGAGACCCAGTACTTC. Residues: CASSLGTHNQETQYF.

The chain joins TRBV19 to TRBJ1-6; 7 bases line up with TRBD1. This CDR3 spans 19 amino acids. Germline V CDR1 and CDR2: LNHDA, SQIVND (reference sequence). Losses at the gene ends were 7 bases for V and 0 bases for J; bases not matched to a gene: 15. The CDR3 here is CASKDRATTLSSYNSPLHF. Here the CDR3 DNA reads TGTGCCAGTAAAGACAGGGCCACCACCCTGAGCTCCTATAATTCACCCCTCCACTTT.

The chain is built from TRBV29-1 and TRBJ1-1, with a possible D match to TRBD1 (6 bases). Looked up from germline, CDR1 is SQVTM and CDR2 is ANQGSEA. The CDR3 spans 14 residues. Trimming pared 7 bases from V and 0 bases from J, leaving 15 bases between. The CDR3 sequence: CSGKGGKMNTEAFF. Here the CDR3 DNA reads TGCAGCGGTAAAGGGGGAAAAATGAACACTGAAGCTTTCTTT. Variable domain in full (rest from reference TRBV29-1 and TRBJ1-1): SAVISQKPSRDICQRGTSLTIQCQVDSQVTMMFWYRQQPGQSLTLIATANQGSEATYESGFVIDKFPISRPNLTFSTLTVSNMSPEDSSIYLCSGKGGKMNTEAFFGQGTRLTVV.

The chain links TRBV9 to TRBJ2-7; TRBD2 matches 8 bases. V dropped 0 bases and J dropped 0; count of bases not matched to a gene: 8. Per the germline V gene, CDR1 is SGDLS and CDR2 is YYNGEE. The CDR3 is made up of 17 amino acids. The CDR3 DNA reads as TGTGCCAGCAGCGTAGCTGGGGGCGGGGGGCCCTCCTACGAGCAGTACTTC. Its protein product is CASSVAGGGGPSYEQYF.

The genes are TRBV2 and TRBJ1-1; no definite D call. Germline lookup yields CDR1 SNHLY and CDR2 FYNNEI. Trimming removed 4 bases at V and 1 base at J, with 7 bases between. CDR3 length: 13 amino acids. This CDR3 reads CASSVESNTEAFF. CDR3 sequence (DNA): TGTGCCAGCAGTGTTGAGTCGAACACTGAAGCTTTCTTT.

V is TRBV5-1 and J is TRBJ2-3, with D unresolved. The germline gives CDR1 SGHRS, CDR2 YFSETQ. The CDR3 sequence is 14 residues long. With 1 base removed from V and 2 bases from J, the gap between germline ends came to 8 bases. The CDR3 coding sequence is TGCGCCAGCAGCTTGAGTCAGGCCACAGATACGCAGTATTTT. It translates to CASSLSQATDTQYF.